These 28 T cell receptor beta chains were all obtained from the same sample, sequenced in a study of beta chain features in type 1 diabetes (dated by TCRdb to 2017 to 2018). Study-wide conclusions, independent of this receptor: Type 1 diabetes patients showed a moderate but significant shortening of TCRB CDR3 length in all four CD4+ subsets.

For these receptors, no antigen is known. The library was obtained by the immunoSEQ multiplex PCR assay. The High Capacity cDNA Reverse Transcription Kit was used to reverse transcribe all of the isolated RNA, meaning that expressed TCRB transcripts were what got sequenced. TCRdb holds this immuneACCESS table with in-frame rearrangements only. Some clones are missing; in checked studies, unresolved V genes explain under half, and the rest has no known cause. Counted in this sample were fewer than 350,000 clones; approximately 15% of them appeared once. The top ten hold less than 0.02% of the sample. The sequenced sample was naive CD4+ T cells from blood. The cell subset or site tag for this specimen amounts to: true naive CD4+ T cells. These TCRs come from a young man with type 1 diabetes.

The sample holds a few counts of this clone. The chain has TRBV5-4 and TRBJ2-5, with D possibly being TRBD2 (6 bases). CDR3 length equals 13 residues. CDR1 and CDR2 (germline): SGHNT, YYREEE (reference sequence). V lost 2 bases and J 5 bases, leaving 10 bases between the germline ends. The CDR3 DNA is TGTGCCAGCAGCTTTAGTCTAGCGGAGACCCAGTACTTC. The encoded protein is CASSFSLAETQYF.

J is TRBJ2-5 and V is TRBV6-6; TRBD1 might be the D (6 bases). Deletions cut 6 bases from V and 1 base from J, with 9 bases between. CDR1 is MNHNY, CDR2 SVGAGI, per germline (reference sequence). There are 13 residues in the CDR3. The CDR3 here is CASSDRFQETQYF. The CDR3 coding sequence is TGTGCCAGCAGCGACAGGTTCCAAGAGACCCAGTACTTC.

This clone was observed a few times. The chain carries TRBV29-1 and TRBJ1-2; 7 bases map to TRBD1. Trimming removed 7 bases from V and 7 bases from J; junction bases left unmatched: 9. There are 12 residues in the CDR3. From germline, CDR1 is SQVTM and CDR2 ANQGSEA. This CDR3 reads CSAVTGSGGYTF. The CDR3 bases are TGCAGCGCCGTGACAGGGTCCGGTGGCTACACCTTC.

This clone was seen more than once but under ten times. J is TRBJ2-4 and V is TRBV30; a weak D match, TRBD1 (6 bases). This CDR3 is built from 11 residues. Trimming shortened V by 8 bases and J by 6 bases, and 11 bases separated the two germline ends. Germline V CDR1 and CDR2: GTSNPN, SVGIG (reference sequence). CDR3 DNA: TGTGCCCGGGACAACGGAAACATTCAGTACTTC. Encoded protein: CARDNGNIQYF.

The rearrangement uses TRBV29-1 and TRBJ1-2; D is possibly TRBD1 (6 bases). The CDR3 extends over 12 amino acids. CDR1 is SQVTM and CDR2 is ANQGSEA in the germline V gene. V was clipped by 7 bases and J by 5 bases, with 14 bases between them. The CDR3 coding sequence is TGCAGCGGGAATCTGGGGGCATATGGCTACACCTTC. It is translated as CSGNLGAYGYTF.

The chain recombines TRBV30 with TRBJ2-1, with D hard to call. Between the trimmed V and J ends, which lost 0 bases and 2 bases, there was a span of 11 bases. Germline-derived CDR1 and CDR2 are GTSNPN and SVGIG (reference sequence). This CDR3 has 15 residues. CDR3 DNA: TGTGCCTGGAGTGTAGCGCTCACGCCCTACAATGAGCAGTTCTTC. It yields the protein CAWSVALTPYNEQFF.

This rearrangement joins TRBV9 to TRBJ2-3, with 11 positions matching TRBD2. Trimming at V came to 0 bases and at J to 2 bases, leaving 5 bases not matched to a gene. The CDR3 consists of 17 residues. Germline values: CDR1 SGDLS, CDR2 YYNGEE. In nucleotides, the CDR3 is TGTGCCAGCAGCGTAGGCCCTAGCGGGGGGATCACAGATACGCAGTATTTT. Its translation: CASSVGPSGGITDTQYF. Drawing the rest from reference TRBV9 and TRBJ2-3, the complete variable domain is DSGVTQTPKHLITATGQRVTLRCSPRSGDLSVYWYQQSLDQGLQFLIQYYNGEERAKGNILERFSAQQFPDLHSELNLSSLELGDSALYFCASSVGPSGGITDTQYFGPGTRLTVL.

This clone has more than one count but fewer than ten. This chain links TRBV30 with TRBJ2-1; 10 bases map to TRBD2. This CDR3 region has 16 residues. Trimming at V came to 1 base and at J to 8 bases, leaving 11 bases not matched to a gene. Looked up from germline, CDR1 is GTSNPN and CDR2 is SVGIG (reference sequence). The CDR3, as DNA: TGTGCCTGGAGTGATTTGAGCGAGCGGGAGGGTCATGAGCAGTTCTTC. This gives the protein CAWSDLSEREGHEQFF.

This clone was detected a few times. The chain combines TRBV5-4 with TRBJ1-3, with D possibly being TRBD1 (6 bases). With 5 bases removed from V and 0 bases from J, the gap between germline ends came to 12 bases. The germline V gene has CDR1 SGHNT and CDR2 YYREEE (reference sequence). The CDR3 contains 15 residues. CDR3 protein: CASSRDTNSGNTIYF. The CDR3 DNA follows: TGTGCCAGCAGTCGGGACACCAACTCTGGAAACACCATATATTTT.

The chain recombines TRBV4-2 with TRBJ2-1, with 13 bases aligning to TRBD2. Germline CDR1 LGHNA, CDR2 YNFKEQ. The CDR3 has 14 residues. The ends lost 5 bases at V and 15 bases at J; junction bases unmatched: 10. The CDR3 nucleotides read TGTGCCAGCAGCTCGGGACTAGCGGGACGTTGGCCGTTCTTC. It yields the protein CASSSGLAGRWPFF.

V and J are TRBV5-6 and TRBJ2-3, with D hard to call. Germline V gene sequence: CDR1 SGHDT, CDR2 YYEEEE. The CDR3 extends over 14 amino acids. The V gene lost 0 bases and the J gene lost 4 bases, with 9 bases spanning the gap. The CDR3 sequence is CASSLGSRSDTQYF. The CDR3 bases are TGTGCCAGCAGCTTGGGGTCTAGGTCAGATACGCAGTATTTT.

This clone turned up a few times. The chain links TRBV30 to TRBJ1-3; D might be TRBD1 (5 bases). Per germline, CDR1 GTSNPN and CDR2 SVGIG (reference sequence). Trimming pared 3 bases from V and 2 bases from J, leaving 14 bases between. The CDR3 is made up of 15 amino acids. The CDR3 region is CAWRLGGSTGNTIYF. DNA of the CDR3: TGTGCCTGGAGGCTGGGGGGGTCAACTGGAAACACCATATATTTT.

This clone was counted a few times. The V gene is TRBV7-9, the J gene TRBJ2-7; 8 nucleotides line up with TRBD2. J lost 2 bases, V lost 3 bases, and 9 bases had no gene match. The CDR3 covers 16 residues. Germline assignment: CDR1 SEHNR and CDR2 FQNEAQ (reference sequence). This CDR3 is CASSFLAGMGPYEQYF. Here the CDR3 DNA reads TGTGCCAGCAGCTTCTTAGCGGGAATGGGGCCCTACGAGCAGTACTTC.

Written as DNA, the CDR3 is TGTGCCAGCGAACGTACGGGGGGCTATGGCTACACCTTC. Protein product: CASERTGGYGYTF. The rearrangement uses TRBV6-6 and TRBJ1-2; weak D call: TRBD1 (5 bases). With 8 bases removed from V and 4 bases from J, the gap between germline ends came to 14 bases. Germline assignment: CDR1 MNHNY and CDR2 SVGAGI (reference sequence). The length of the CDR3 is 13 residues.

The chain recombines TRBV30 with TRBJ1-1, with a tentative D call TRBD1 (6 bases). Germline V gives CDR1 GTSNPN, CDR2 SVGIG (reference sequence). CDR3 length: 16 residues. V lost 3 bases and J 0 bases, leaving 17 bases between the germline ends. The CDR3 DNA reads as TGTGCCTGGAGAGGGGGAGGGCTTGACATGAACACTGAAGCTTTCTTT. Translating gives CAWRGGGLDMNTEAFF.

The gene calls are TRBV28 and TRBJ1-2, with D hard to call. Germline lookup yields CDR1 MDHEN and CDR2 SYDVKM. The CDR3 spans 14 residues. V was trimmed by 2 bases and J by 3 bases, leaving 10 bases between them. The CDR3 is CASSLEGADYGYTF. The CDR3 coding sequence is TGTGCCAGCAGTTTAGAGGGTGCGGACTATGGCTACACCTTC.

This clone came up a few times. One junction end disagrees with the germline gene, perhaps due to a read error. V and J are TRBV7-2 and TRBJ2-7; 10 positions agree with TRBD2. The length of the CDR3 is 15 residues. Germline lookup yields CDR1 SGHTA and CDR2 FQGNSA. CDR3 amino acids: CASSVAGGTSYEQYF. The DNA of the CDR3 is TGTGCCAGCAGCGTAGCGGGGGGTACCTCCTACGAGCAGTACTTC.

This clone was observed a few times. The J gene is TRBJ2-7, the V gene TRBV7-8; 8 bases align to TRBD2. Germline trimming cut 0 bases from V and 4 bases from J; bases unmatched to any gene: 5. The CDR3 length is 15 residues. The germline CDR1 and CDR2 sequences are SGHVS and FQNEAQ. This chain's CDR3 is CASSLAAGLGYEQYF. CDR3 nucleotides: TGTGCCAGCAGCTTAGCGGCGGGACTAGGGTACGAGCAGTACTTC. Full variable domain (missing parts from reference TRBV7-8 and TRBJ2-7): GAGVSQSPRYKVAKRGQDVALRCDPISGHVSLFWYQQALGQGPEFLTYFQNEAQLDKSGLPSDRFFAERPEGSVSTLKIQRTQQEDSAVYLCASSLAAGLGYEQYFGPGTRLTVT.

This clone came up a few times. The chain links TRBV5-1 to TRBJ2-1, with TRBD2 identical over 7 bases. V shed 0 bases and J 10 bases; nucleotides not matched to a gene: 7. Germline CDR1 SGHRS, CDR2 YFSETQ. This CDR3 has 14 amino acids. The CDR3 DNA reads as TGCGCCAGCAGCTTGGTGGTGGCGGGAGAAGAGCAGTTCTTC. It yields the protein CASSLVVAGEEQFF. The whole variable domain, filled in from reference TRBV5-1 and TRBJ2-1, reads KAGVTQTPRYLIKTRGQQVTLSCSPISGHRSVSWYQQTPGQGLQFLFEYFSETQRNKGNFPGRFSGRQFSNSRSEMNVSTLELGDSALYLCASSLVVAGEEQFFGPGTRLTVL.

This chain joins TRBV29-1 and TRBJ2-5, with D unclear. The CDR3 contains 12 residues. Per germline, CDR1 SQVTM and CDR2 ANQGSEA. V gave up 2 bases and J gave up 5 bases, with 9 bases separating them. CDR3 sequence: CSVEFAQETQYF. DNA for the CDR3: TGCAGCGTTGAATTCGCTCAGGAGACCCAGTACTTC. Together with reference TRBV29-1 and TRBJ2-5, the CDR3 gives the full variable domain: SAVISQKPSRDICQRGTSLTIQCQVDSQVTMMFWYRQQPGQSLTLIATANQGSEATYESGFVIDKFPISRPNLTFSTLTVSNMSPEDSSIYLCSVEFAQETQYFGPGTRLLVL.

The table lists this clone with a few counts. This chain uses TRBV7-2 with TRBJ2-7, with 9 bases that match TRBD2. V dropped 1 base and J dropped 3; count of bases not matched to a gene: 1. The CDR3 is 14 residues long. The germline gives CDR1 SGHTA, CDR2 FQGNSA. The CDR3 DNA is TGTGCCAGCAGCTTAGGCGGGAGGGTCTACGAGCAGTACTTC. Residues: CASSLGGRVYEQYF.

The CDR3 here is CASSLGGFYEQYF. DNA of the CDR3: TGTGCCAGCTCGCTCGGGGGGTTCTACGAGCAGTACTTC. The V gene is TRBV18, the J gene TRBJ2-7; 7 nucleotides agree with TRBD2. V shed 6 bases and J 3 bases; nucleotides not matched to a gene: 5. CDR3 length equals 13 residues. The germline V gene encodes CDR1 KGHSH and CDR2 LQKENI.

This clone was counted between two and nine times. The sample contains more than one DNA sequence encoding this CDR3. This chain links TRBV15 with TRBJ1-5; D is unclear. The CDR3 has 12 residues. V lost 1 base and J lost 5, with 3 bases in between. Germline CDR1 reads LNHNV; CDR2 reads YYDKDF (reference sequence). CDR3 sequence reads: CATSRADQPQHF. In nucleotides, the CDR3 is TGTGCCACCAGCAGAGCCGATCAGCCCCAGCATTTT.

The V and J genes are TRBV7-2 and TRBJ2-7; 14 positions agree with TRBD2. Unmatched junction bases numbered 9, after V lost 0 bases and J lost 5 bases. The CDR3 sequence is 18 residues long. Germline V gene sequence: CDR1 SGHTA, CDR2 FQGNSA. CDR3: CASSLARLAGGYGDEQYF. The DNA for the CDR3 is TGTGCCAGCAGCTTAGCGCGACTAGCGGGAGGGTATGGCGACGAGCAGTACTTC.

The rearrangement joins TRBV19 to TRBJ1-1, with D possibly being TRBD1 (6 bases). V dropped 11 bases and J dropped 5 bases, with 12 bases sitting between them. This CDR3 has 11 amino acids. Germline V CDR1 and CDR2: LNHDA, SQIVND (reference sequence). The CDR3 reads CACQDRTEAFF. The CDR3 DNA reads as TGTGCCTGTCAAGACAGGACTGAAGCTTTCTTT. The full variable domain, completed using reference TRBV19 and TRBJ1-1, is DGGITQSPKYLFRKEGQNVTLSCEQNLNHDAMYWYRQDPGQGLRLIYYSQIVNDFQKGDIAEGYSVSREKKESFPLTVTSAQKNPTAFYLCACQDRTEAFFGQGTRLTVV.

This clone was found a few times. V gene TRBV6-5 combines with J gene TRBJ2-1, with D possibly TRBD2 on 6 matching bases. Trimming removed 6 bases from V and 4 bases from J, with 10 bases in between. This CDR3 comprises 13 residues. The germline V gene has CDR1 MNHEY and CDR2 SVGAGI. CDR3 in DNA: TGTGCCAGCAGCTGGGACTTTTACAATGAGCAGTTCTTC. Amino acid sequence: CASSWDFYNEQFF.

This clone was picked up one time. One junction end disagrees with the germline gene, perhaps due to a read error. V and J are TRBV18 and TRBJ1-1; D is undetermined. The V gene's germline CDR1 is KGHSH and CDR2 LQKENI. The CDR3 consists of 11 residues. The DNA for the CDR3 is TGTGCCAGCTCACCAGGAGACGGATATACATTT. Translated, it gives CASSPGDGYTF.

This clone was recorded a few times. The chain joins TRBV7-2 to TRBJ2-7, with TRBD1 matching 11 bases. V was pared by 4 bases and J by 1 base, with 6 bases of the junction left unmatched. This CDR3 is built from 16 residues. The germline V gene has CDR1 SGHTA and CDR2 FQGNSA. CDR3 sequence: CASSWAGQGASYEQYF. CDR3 DNA: TGTGCCAGCAGCTGGGCCGGACAGGGGGCTTCCTACGAGCAGTACTTC.